The next 27 T cell receptor beta chains were all read from a single sample in a study of T-cell memory formation after mild COVID-19 (dated by TCRdb to about 2021). Library preparation used 5' RACE. TCRdb shows the sequencer as Illumina NovaSeq 6000. TCRdb applied fastp at Q25 and MiXCR to the public reads, then kept only in-frame beta chains. A single entry per CDR3 protein holds the most common genes and DNA from its merged rows. The sample table holds almost 350,000 distinct CDR3 sequences, of which roughly 19% were seen once. Roughly 23% of the sample is in the top ten clones. Sequencing was done on a sample of PBMCs or a T cell subset sorted from them (not recorded which). These receptors were taken from a young man who had mild COVID-19 (a few samples of this study predate the infection). The sample titles of this study are shuffled in the database, so cell type and time point are left out; the donor was told from shared clones.

This clonotype was detected a few times. J is TRBJ1-5 and V is TRBV7-8; the D is unclear. V lost 1 base and J lost 1, with 14 bases in between. The CDR3 extends over 17 amino acids. The germline gives CDR1 SGHVS, CDR2 FQNEAQ. For the CDR3, the DNA is TGTGCCAGCAGCTTAGTCCCCCGGGGAGGGAGCAATCAGCCCCAGCATTTT. Translating gives CASSLVPRGGSNQPQHF.

This rearrangement joins TRBV7-9 to TRBJ1-1, with no clear D. From germline, CDR1 is SEHNR and CDR2 FQNEAQ (reference sequence). The ends were cut back, 3 bases at V and 8 bases at J, with 10 bases in the middle. The length of the CDR3 is 12 residues. CDR3 region: CASSLLGSEAFF. The CDR3 bases are TGTGCCAGCAGCTTGTTGGGGAGCGAAGCTTTCTTT.

This clonotype was counted a few times. The chain recombines TRBV27 with TRBJ1-1; tentatively, D is TRBD1 (5 bases). There are 13 residues in the CDR3. V lost 6 bases, J lost 1 base, and 9 bases lay in between. Looked up from germline, CDR1 is MNHEY and CDR2 is SMNVEV (reference sequence). The CDR3 sequence: CASRWGWNTEAFF. The CDR3 nucleotides are TGTGCCAGCAGATGGGGGTGGAACACTGAAGCTTTCTTT.

This clonotype was observed a few times. The chain combines TRBV7-2 with TRBJ1-4, with unresolved D. Germline V gene sequence: CDR1 SGHTA, CDR2 FQGNSA. The germline V and J ends were trimmed by 2 bases and 5 bases, with 12 bases remaining between them. The CDR3 loop spans 15 amino acids. The CDR3 region is CASSLFGRSNEKLFF. The DNA of the CDR3 is TGTGCCAGCAGCTTATTCGGCAGGTCGAATGAAAAACTGTTTTTT.

V is TRBV18 and J is TRBJ1-3, with unresolved D. V was shortened by 2 bases and J by 4 bases, with 12 bases between the two germline ends. The CDR3 spans 15 residues. Germline V lookup: CDR1 KGHSH, CDR2 LQKENI. The CDR3 region is CASSPIPTDGNTIYF. DNA of the CDR3: TGTGCCAGCTCACCAATTCCCACTGACGGAAACACCATATATTTT.

The V and J genes are TRBV5-1 and TRBJ2-7; the D call may be TRBD1 or TRBD2 (6 bases each). V was clipped by 3 bases and J by 5 bases, with 12 bases between them. Germline CDR1 SGHRS, CDR2 YFSETQ. The CDR3 runs to 13 residues. CDR3 coding DNA: TGCGCCAGCAGCTCCGACGGGGGCAACGAGCAGTACGTC. Translated: CASSSDGGNEQYV.

This rearrangement joins TRBV10-3 to TRBJ2-1; D remains ambiguous. CDR3 size: 12 residues. V was cut by 3 bases and J by 7 bases, with 7 bases left in between. Germline V gives CDR1 ENHRY, CDR2 SYGVKD. This CDR3 reads CAISDPRNEQFF. CDR3 in DNA: TGTGCCATCAGTGATCCTCGGAATGAGCAGTTCTTC.

The sample holds one count of this clonotype. The gene calls are TRBV4-3 and TRBJ1-1; D unclear. Looked up from germline, CDR1 is LGHNA and CDR2 is YSLEER. The CDR3 spans 14 residues. The V end was cut by 0 bases, the J end by 5 bases, with 10 bases between. The CDR3 DNA follows: TGCGCCAGCAGCCAAGATGGGTTGGGTACTGAAGCTTTCTTT. As protein: CASSQDGLGTEAFF.

This clonotype has more than one count but fewer than ten. The CDR3 bases are TGTGCCAGCTCTCTTCTAGCCAAAAACATTCAGTACTTC. Translation gives CASSLLAKNIQYF. The chain carries TRBV6-2 or TRBV6-3 and TRBJ2-4; D call uncertain. Germline V CDR1 and CDR2: MNHEY, SVGEGT. V dropped 8 bases and J dropped 0 bases, with 8 bases sitting between them. The CDR3 has 13 residues.

The CDR3 sequence is CASSYRRNGIYGYTF. DNA of the CDR3: TGTGCCAGCAGTTACCGTCGAAACGGTATCTATGGCTACACCTTC. J is TRBJ1-2 and V is TRBV6-5; D not resolved. The V gene's germline CDR1 is MNHEY and CDR2 SVGAGI. V lost 2 bases, J lost 4 bases, and 14 bases lay in between. The CDR3 is made up of 15 amino acids.

This clonotype has just a few counts. The CDR3 here is CASSWDGLFSPLHF. Here the CDR3 DNA reads TGTGCCAGCAGTTGGGACGGGCTTTTTTCACCCCTCCACTTT. This sequence joins TRBV12-3 or TRBV12-4 and TRBJ1-6; possible D gene TRBD1, 5 bases. The CDR3 consists of 14 residues. The V end lost 4 bases, the J end lost 9 bases, and 13 bases lay between the germline ends.

This clonotype was seen only a few times. The chain employs TRBV7-2 and TRBJ2-5, with TRBD2 identical over 14 bases. Germline V gives CDR1 SGHTA, CDR2 FQGNSA. The V segment lost 5 bases and the J segment 5 bases; nucleotides outside the gene matches: 10. The CDR3 sequence is 17 residues long. The CDR3 reads CASSQGTSGGPFETQYF. The CDR3, as DNA: TGTGCCAGCAGCCAGGGGACTAGCGGGGGACCCTTCGAGACCCAGTACTTC.

The genes are TRBV5-1 and TRBJ1-2, with D unclear. The CDR3 length is 16 residues. Trimming shortened V by 3 bases and J by 5 bases, and 20 bases separated the two germline ends. The germline CDR1 and CDR2 sequences are SGHRS and YFSETQ. This CDR3 reads CASSSLDGPPGYGYTF. As DNA, the CDR3 is TGCGCCAGCAGCTCCCTCGACGGCCCACCCGGGTATGGCTACACCTTC.

This clonotype was counted between two and nine times. The chain is built from TRBV7-3 and TRBJ2-3; D not resolved. There are 14 residues in the CDR3. V was shortened by 3 bases and J by 5 bases, with 12 bases between the two germline ends. Germline CDR1 is SGHTA and CDR2 is FQGTGA. CDR3 protein: CASSFGQVGDTQYF. CDR3 nucleotide sequence: TGTGCCAGCAGCTTTGGTCAGGTTGGAGATACGCAGTATTTT.

V usage is TRBV20-1 and J usage is TRBJ2-1; D uncertain. The CDR3 is made up of 12 amino acids. Trimming took 8 bases from V and 4 from J, leaving 12 bases between them. Germline CDR1 DFQATT, CDR2 SNEGSKA (reference sequence). This CDR3 is CSWGKEYNEQFF. DNA for the CDR3: TGCAGTTGGGGAAAGGAATACAATGAGCAGTTCTTC.

The chain joins TRBV6-5 to TRBJ1-1, with TRBD1 matching over 7 bases. This CDR3 spans 13 amino acids. CDR1 is MNHEY and CDR2 is SVGAGI in the germline V gene. Losses at the gene ends were 5 bases for V and 5 bases for J; bases not matched to a gene: 5. DNA of the CDR3: TGTGCCAGCAGTCCCACAGGGGTTACTGAAGCTTTCTTT. This gives the protein CASSPTGVTEAFF.

This clonotype was counted a few times. The chain is built from TRBV4-1 and TRBJ2-7; D is unclear. The ends were cut back, 1 base at V and 0 bases at J, with 7 bases in the middle. The V gene's germline CDR1 is MGHRA and CDR2 YSYEKL. CDR3 length: 14 amino acids. The CDR3 loop reads CASSQADISYEQYF. DNA of the CDR3: TGCGCCAGCAGCCAAGCCGACATCTCCTACGAGCAGTACTTC.

In this sample, this clonotype turned up a few times. The genes are TRBV12-3 or TRBV12-4 and TRBJ2-5; TRBD1 agrees at 9 bases. The J segment lost 5 bases and the V segment lost 6 bases, leaving 7 bases of the junction unmatched. This CDR3 is built from 14 residues. The chain's CDR3 is CASSPGTGYETQYF. The CDR3 DNA is TGTGCCAGCAGCCCCGGGACAGGGTACGAGACCCAGTACTTC.

The chain combines TRBV20-1 with TRBJ2-7, with 7 bases matching TRBD1. This CDR3 is built from 13 residues. Germline V gene data show CDR1 as DFQATT and CDR2 as SNEGSKA (reference sequence). The V segment lost 5 bases and the J segment 7 bases; nucleotides outside the gene matches: 11. The CDR3 region is CSARNRGSGEQYV. The CDR3 DNA follows: TGCAGTGCTCGTAACAGGGGATCGGGAGAGCAGTACGTC.

With regard to this clonotype: A much more abundant neighbour one base away suggests this may be a read error. CDR3 sequence (DNA): TGTGCCAGCAGCCCGTTGAATGTGGTGGGCACATATACGCAGTATTTT. Translation gives CASSPLNVVGTYTQYF. The chain employs TRBV7-2 and TRBJ2-3; no clear D gene. CDR1 and CDR2 from the germline V gene are SGHTA and FQGNSA. This CDR3 spans 16 amino acids.

The sample holds a few counts of this clonotype. V gene TRBV5-1 combines with J gene TRBJ2-5; TRBD2 might be the D (6 bases). V shed 4 bases and J shed 1 base, with 11 bases lying between them. The CDR3 consists of 14 residues. CDR1 is SGHRS, CDR2 YFSETQ, per germline. The CDR3 nucleotides read TGCGCCAGCAGCGCCGGGACTGGCCAAGAGACCCAGTACTTC. Protein sequence: CASSAGTGQETQYF.

The V and J genes are TRBV7-2 and TRBJ2-6, with 7 positions matching TRBD1. The ends lost 4 bases at V and 0 bases at J; junction bases unmatched: 9. The CDR3 is 18 amino acids. Germline CDR1 and CDR2: SGHTA and FQGNSA. The DNA for the CDR3 is TGTGCCAGCAGCTATGTAGGGACAGCCAACTCTGGGGCCAACGTCCTGACTTTC. Translation: CASSYVGTANSGANVLTF.

V usage is TRBV20-1 and J usage is TRBJ2-1, with 8 bases identical to TRBD2. CDR1 DFQATT and CDR2 SNEGSKA come from the germline V gene (reference sequence). CDR3 length: 17 amino acids. After removal of 3 bases from V and 4 bases from J, the junction contained 14 bases not matched to a gene. DNA for the CDR3: TGCAGTGCTAGTGCCCCAATCCGGGGGGGCGCGTACAATGAGCAGTTCTTC. Amino acids: CSASAPIRGGAYNEQFF.

At least ten counts were recorded for this clonotype. The chain employs TRBV12-3 or TRBV12-4 and TRBJ2-2; D not resolved. Trimming stripped 6 bases from V and 6 bases from J, with 5 bases between. There are 11 residues in the CDR3. The CDR3 nucleotides read TGTGCCAGCAGCCGGGCCGGGGAGCTGTTTTTT. Protein product: CASSRAGELFF.

This chain links TRBV27 with TRBJ1-1; no clear D gene. The germline gives CDR1 MNHEY, CDR2 SMNVEV (reference sequence). The CDR3 sequence is 16 residues long. V lost 6 bases and J 2 bases, leaving 19 bases between the germline ends. In DNA form, the CDR3 reads TGTGCCAGCAGCCCCCCCGGCGGGCGGAAAAACACTGAAGCTTTCTTT. Translating gives CASSPPGGRKNTEAFF.

The rearrangement links TRBV7-2 to TRBJ2-7, with a possible D match to TRBD1 (5 bases). V was trimmed by 1 base and J by 2 bases, leaving 12 bases between them. The germline gives CDR1 SGHTA, CDR2 FQGNSA. The CDR3 spans 15 residues. CDR3 bases: TGTGCCAGCAGCTTAGATATGGCAGGGACCTACGAGCAGTACGTC. It encodes CASSLDMAGTYEQYV.

CDR3 sequence reads: CSGTKAGETQYF. CDR3 coding DNA: TGCAGCGGCACGAAGGCCGGAGAGACCCAGTACTTC. The J gene is TRBJ2-5, the V gene TRBV29-1; D is ambiguous. This CDR3 spans 12 amino acids. CDR1 SQVTM and CDR2 ANQGSEA come from the germline V gene. The V and J ends lost 7 bases and 4 bases respectively, with 13 bases between them.